A selection of T cell receptor beta chains follows, all from one sample in a study of T cells of healthy individuals. TCRdb recomputed calls from the 5' RACE reads with MiXCR, one row per CDR3 protein. The top ten hold roughly 4.7% of the sample, which has tens of thousands of distinct CDR3 sequences, about 17% seen once. The receptors originated from a human donor in good health. Both conserved end residues are part of each CDR3. The D gene is left open where the match is weak. Size values are once, few and many counts, or a class for expanded clones, and some rows have none.

J gene,V gene,clone size,D gene,CDR3 DNA,CDR3 protein
TRBJ2-5,TRBV20-1,many,-,TGCAGTGCGATTGAGGAGACCCAGTACTTC,CSAIEETQYF
TRBJ2-5,TRBV4-1,-,TRBD2,TGCGCCAGCAGCTTTCAGACTAGCGGCGGGGGAGGGCGAGAGACCCAGTACTTC,CASSFQTSGGGGRETQYF
TRBJ1-2,TRBV10-3,many,-,TGTGCCGCCAACCCGGGGGGCCACTATGGCTACACCTTC,CAANPGGHYGYTF
TRBJ1-1,TRBV3-1,-,TRBD1,TGTGCCAGCAGTCGCGGACAGGGGGCAGTAGCTTTCTTT,CASSRGQGAVAFF
TRBJ2-1,TRBV20-1,-,-,TGCAGTGCTTCTGATAGACGGCAGAGCTCCTACAATGAGCAGTTCTTC,CSASDRRQSSYNEQFF
TRBJ1-4,TRBV9,many,-,TGTGCCAGCAGCCCTTCGCGTGCAACTAATGAAAAACTGTTTTTT,CASSPSRATNEKLFF
TRBJ2-3,TRBV28,many,TRBD2,TGTGCCAGCAGTTCTAGCGGGGAGAGCACAGATACGCAGTATTTT,CASSSSGESTDTQYF
TRBJ2-7,TRBV29-1,few,-,TGCAGCGTACTTTTAGCAGGCGAGCAGTACTTC,CSVLLAGEQYF
TRBJ2-3,TRBV14,-,-,TGTGCCAGCAGCCAAGAACAGGCAGGGACAGATACGCAGTATTTT,CASSQEQAGTDTQYF
TRBJ2-3,TRBV27,-,TRBD2,TGTGCCAGCAGTGGAGCGGGGGGCACAGATACGCAGTATTTT,CASSGAGGTDTQYF
TRBJ2-4,TRBV14,many,-,TGTGCCAGCAGCCAAGCGACCGGAAGGGCCAAAAACATTCAGTACTTC,CASSQATGRAKNIQYF
TRBJ2-7,TRBV7-6,many,-,TGTGCCAGCAGCTTGTCCGGGACGGAGTACGAGCAGTACTTC,CASSLSGTEYEQYF
TRBJ2-5,TRBV29-1,many,-,TGCAGCGTTGATGGGGGGGCGGCGAAGACCCAGTACTTC,CSVDGGAAKTQYF
TRBJ2-7,TRBV12-3/TRBV12-4,-,TRBD1,TGTGCCAGCAGTTTTGGGGACAGCCTCCAGTACTTC,CASSFGDSLQYF
TRBJ2-7,TRBV4-1,many,TRBD1,TGCGCCAGCAGCCAAGCCGGGACAGGGGCCTACGAGCAGTACTTC,CASSQAGTGAYEQYF
TRBJ2-7,TRBV4-2,many,TRBD1,TGTGCCAGCAGCCAAGAGGACAGGGTTGAGCAGTACTTC,CASSQEDRVEQYF
TRBJ1-1,TRBV20-1,many,-,TGCAGTGCTAGTGAAGGGGCGATCACTGAAGCTTTCTTT,CSASEGAITEAFF
TRBJ1-1,TRBV5-1,-,-,TGCGCCAGCATCCTCGGCGGGTTGAACACTGAAGCTTTCTTT,CASILGGLNTEAFF